This T cell receptor (beta chain) appears in the sequencing data of a study of shared clonotypes between healthy human individuals. About the research overall: Donor composition was a couple of women and a few men, aged 18 to 49.

The CDR3 totals 14 residues. Germline V gene sequence: CDR1 SQVTM, CDR2 ANQGSEA. V lost 3 bases, J lost 4 bases, and 13 bases lay in between. The deep-level immunoSEQ assay was used. An even split of each subset's genomic DNA across several immunoSEQ plates was performed. As processed by the authors: Junction-only sequences produced by ImmunoSEQ had no quality scores, so filtering differed. Data came from immunoSEQ multiplex PCR; TCRdb stores just in-frame clones and leaves some out. The V and J calls and clone size come from that table; D and trimming were worked out from the DNA. The data contain over 2 million clones, about 90% of them singletons.

The sample comprised naive CD4+ T cells from PBMCs. Subset noted: CD45RA+ positively selected. V is TRBV29-1 and J is TRBJ2-1, with D uncertain. This clonotype originated in a man aged 18-30 years in good health. Some clones in this sample may be carry-over from other donors' samples. The CDR3 nucleotides read TGCAGCGTTGACTCGGACGAGACATACAATGAGCAGTTCTTC. This sequence encodes CSVDSDETYNEQFF.